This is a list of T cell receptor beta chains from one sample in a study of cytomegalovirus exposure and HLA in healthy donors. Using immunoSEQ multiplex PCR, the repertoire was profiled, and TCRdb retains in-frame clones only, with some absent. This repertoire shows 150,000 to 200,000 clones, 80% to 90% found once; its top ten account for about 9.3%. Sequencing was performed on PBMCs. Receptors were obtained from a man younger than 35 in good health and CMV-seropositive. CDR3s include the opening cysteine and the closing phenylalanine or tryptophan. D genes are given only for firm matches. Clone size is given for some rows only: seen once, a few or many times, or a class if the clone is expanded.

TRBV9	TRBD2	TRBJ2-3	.	TGTGCCAGCAGCGCCCCCGGGACTAGGTTGCATACGCAGTATTTT	CASSAPGTRLHTQYF
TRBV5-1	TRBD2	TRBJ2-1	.	TGCGCCAGCAGCTTGGACGTAGCGGGGGGGCAGGATGAGCAGTTCTTC	CASSLDVAGGQDEQFF
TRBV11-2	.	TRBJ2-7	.	TGTGCCAGCAGCTTTGGGGCTGGGTACGAGCAGTACTTC	CASSFGAGYEQYF
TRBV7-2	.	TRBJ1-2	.	TGTGCCAGCAGCTTAGCGGCCTATGGCTACACCTTC	CASSLAAYGYTF
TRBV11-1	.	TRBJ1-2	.	TGTGCCAGCAGCGAACGGAGGGACTATGGCTACACCTTC	CASSERRDYGYTF
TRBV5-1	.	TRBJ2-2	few	TGCGCCAGCAGCTTGGACCAGAACCCCGGGGAGCTGTTTTTT	CASSLDQNPGELFF
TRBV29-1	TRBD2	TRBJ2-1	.	TGCAGCGTTGAGCTAGCGGGAGCATTATACAATGAGCAGTTCTTC	CSVELAGALYNEQFF
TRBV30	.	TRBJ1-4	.	TGTGCCTGGAGTGTATTGGGGGGCGGGGGGGAAAAACTGTTTTTT	CAWSVLGGGGEKLFF
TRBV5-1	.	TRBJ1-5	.	TGCGCCAGCAGCTATACGACGGGAGGAAATCAGCCCCAGCATTTT	CASSYTTGGNQPQHF
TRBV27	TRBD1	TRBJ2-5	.	TGTGCCAGCAGCTGGACAGGGTCCGTGGAGACCCAGTACTTC	CASSWTGSVETQYF
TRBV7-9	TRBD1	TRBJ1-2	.	TGTGCCAGCAGCCCAGACAGGGCCCTGATCGGTGGCTACACCTTC	CASSPDRALIGGYTF
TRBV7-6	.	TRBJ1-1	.	TGTGCCAGCAGCTTAACTACAGGGCCGGACACTGAAGCTTTCTTT	CASSLTTGPDTEAFF
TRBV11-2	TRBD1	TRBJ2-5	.	TGTGCCAGCAGGGGAGCGGCGGGACAGGGGCCGGGAGAGACCCAGTACTTC	CASRGAAGQGPGETQYF
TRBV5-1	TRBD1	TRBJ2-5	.	TGCGCCAGCAGCCCGGCGGTGACAGGGGGCGGTGAGACCCAGTACTTC	CASSPAVTGGGETQYF
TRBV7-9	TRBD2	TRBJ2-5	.	TGTGCCAGCTTGACTAGCGGGGGGTTGGAGACCCAGTACTTC	CASLTSGGLETQYF
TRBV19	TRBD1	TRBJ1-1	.	TGTGCCAGTAGCATACCGGGACAGGTTGTGAACACTGAAGCTTTCTTT	CASSIPGQVVNTEAFF
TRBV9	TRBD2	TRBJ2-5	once	TGTGCCAGCAGCGTAGAACCGGGAGGCGGGACCCAGTACTTC	CASSVEPGGGTQYF
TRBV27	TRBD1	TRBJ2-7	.	TGTGCCAGCAGTAGAGGGACAGGGTCCTACGAGCAGTACTTC	CASSRGTGSYEQYF
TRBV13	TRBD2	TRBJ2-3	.	TGTGCCAGCAGCTTAGCGGGGGGGAGCACAGATACGCAGTATTTT	CASSLAGGSTDTQYF
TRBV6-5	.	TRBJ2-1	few	TGTGCCAGCAGTTACAGGGGACTCCTCAATGAGCAGTTCTTC	CASSYRGLLNEQFF
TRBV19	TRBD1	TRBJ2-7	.	TGTGCCAGTAGTCTTCCGGGACAGGGCTACGAGCAGTACTTC	CASSLPGQGYEQYF
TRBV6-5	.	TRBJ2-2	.	TGTGCCAGCAGGGAACAGGATGCGAACACCGGGGAGCTGTTTTTT	CASREQDANTGELFF
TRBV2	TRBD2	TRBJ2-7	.	TGTGCCAGCTCTCCTGGGACTAGCGGCTACGAGCAGTACTTC	CASSPGTSGYEQYF
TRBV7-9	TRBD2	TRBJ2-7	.	TGTGCCAGCAGCATTAGCGGGGGAGCATCCAGTCAGCAGTACTTC	CASSISGGASSQQYF
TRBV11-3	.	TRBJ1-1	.	TGTGCCAGCAGCTTATCACAGAACACTGAAGCTTTCTTT	CASSLSQNTEAFF
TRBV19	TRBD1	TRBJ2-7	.	TGTGCCAGTAGTCCACAGGGGATCCCCTACGAGCAGTACTTC	CASSPQGIPYEQYF
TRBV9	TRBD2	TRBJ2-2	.	TGTGCCAGCAGCATACTAGCGGGGGCCCCCTTCGCGAACACCGGGGAGCTGTTTTTT	CASSILAGAPFANTGELFF
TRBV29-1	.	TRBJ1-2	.	TGCAGCGTTCAGCAGGGCGACTATGGCTACACCTTC	CSVQQGDYGYTF
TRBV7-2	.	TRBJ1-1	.	TGTGCCAGCAGCAAAACACGGAACACTGAAGCTTTCTTT	CASSKTRNTEAFF
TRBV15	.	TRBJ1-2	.	TGTGCCACCAGCAGAGAGCCCATCGAAGCAGGGAATAACTATGGCTACACCTTC	CATSREPIEAGNNYGYTF
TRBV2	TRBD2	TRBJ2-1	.	TGTGCCAGCTTCAGCGGGGGTGACCAGTTCTTC	CASFSGGDQFF
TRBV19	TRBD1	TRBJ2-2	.	TGTGCCAGCAATCAGGGGGCAAACACCGGGGAGCTGTTTTTT	CASNQGANTGELFF
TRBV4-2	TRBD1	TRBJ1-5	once	TGTGCCAGCAGCCCTGTTGGGACAGTCAGCAATCAGCCCCAGCATTTT	CASSPVGTVSNQPQHF
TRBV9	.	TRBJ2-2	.	TGTGCCAGCAGCGTAGGAGGAGGTGGCACCGGGGAGCTGTTTTTT	CASSVGGGGTGELFF
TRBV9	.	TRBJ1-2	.	TGTGCCAGCATCGATGGCTACACCTTC	CASIDGYTF
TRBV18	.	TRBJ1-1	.	TGTGCCAGCTCACCAAGATCAGGGGAGACTGAAGCTTTCTTT	CASSPRSGETEAFF
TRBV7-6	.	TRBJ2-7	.	TGTGCCAGCAGCTCTACAGGGTCCCACGAGCAGTACTTC	CASSSTGSHEQYF
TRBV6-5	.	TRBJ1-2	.	TGTGCCAGCAGTTACTCCGTGCCCGGCTATGGCTACACCTTC	CASSYSVPGYGYTF
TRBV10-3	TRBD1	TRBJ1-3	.	TGTGCCATCACTGGACAGGGGGCTGGTGGAAACACCATATATTTT	CAITGQGAGGNTIYF
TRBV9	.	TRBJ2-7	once	TGTGCCAGCAGCGTATTCCAGGTTACCTACGAGCAGTACTTC	CASSVFQVTYEQYF
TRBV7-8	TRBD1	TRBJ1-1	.	TGTGCCAGCAGCCATGGGACAGGGGACACTGAAGCTTTCTTT	CASSHGTGDTEAFF
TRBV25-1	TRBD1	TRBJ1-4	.	TGTGCCAGCAGGGCCCCAGGGGGTAGTGAAAAACTGTTTTTT	CASRAPGGSEKLFF
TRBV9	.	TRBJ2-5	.	TGTGCCAGCAGCGGGAGCCTAGGGGGGGCACGGGAGACCCAGTACTTC	CASSGSLGGARETQYF
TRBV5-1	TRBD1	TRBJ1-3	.	TGCGCCAGCAGCTTGACAGGGGATGGAAACACCATATATTTT	CASSLTGDGNTIYF
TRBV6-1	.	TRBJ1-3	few	TGTGCCAGCAGTGGCGGGGCAGCCGGAAACACCATATATTTT	CASSGGAAGNTIYF
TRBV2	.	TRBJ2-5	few	TGTGCCAGCAGCACTCAAGAGACCCAGTACTTC	CASSTQETQYF
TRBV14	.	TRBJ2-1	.	TGTGCCAGCAGCCAAGTGAGTGCTGAGCAGTTCTTC	CASSQVSAEQFF
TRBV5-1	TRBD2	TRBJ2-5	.	TGCGCCAGCATCCGGGGAGGGTACCAACAAGAGACCCAGTACTTC	CASIRGGYQQETQYF
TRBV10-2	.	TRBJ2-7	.	TGCGCCAGCAGGGACTTCTACGAGCAGTACTTC	CASRDFYEQYF
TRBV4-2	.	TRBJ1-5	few	TGTGCCAGCAGCCAAGATATCCTTAGCAATCAGCCCCAGCATTTT	CASSQDILSNQPQHF
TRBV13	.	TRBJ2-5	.	TGTGCCAGCAGCCCGCTTTGGGCAAAAACGGCACGGGAGACCCAGTACTTC	CASSPLWAKTARETQYF
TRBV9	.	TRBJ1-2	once	TGTGCCAGCAGCGTAGATAGTGGGGCCTATGGCTACACCTTC	CASSVDSGAYGYTF
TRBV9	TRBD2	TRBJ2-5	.	TGTGCCAGCAGCACCGGGACTAGCGGGGAAGAGACCCAGTACTTC	CASSTGTSGEETQYF
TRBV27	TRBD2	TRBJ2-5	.	TGTGCCAGCAGTTTACTGCGGGGGGGCGGGGAGACCCAGTACTTC	CASSLLRGGGETQYF
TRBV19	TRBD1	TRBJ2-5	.	TGTGCCAGAGAGGAGGCCGGGACAGGAGACTCTAAGCAGTACTTC	CAREEAGTGDSKQYF
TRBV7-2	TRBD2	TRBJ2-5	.	TGTGCCAGCAGCTTAGACGTCCGGGGGGACCAGTACTTC	CASSLDVRGDQYF
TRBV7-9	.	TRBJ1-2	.	TGTTCCAGCAGCTTAGATCTCCCAGGTACCTATGGCTACACCTTC	CSSSLDLPGTYGYTF